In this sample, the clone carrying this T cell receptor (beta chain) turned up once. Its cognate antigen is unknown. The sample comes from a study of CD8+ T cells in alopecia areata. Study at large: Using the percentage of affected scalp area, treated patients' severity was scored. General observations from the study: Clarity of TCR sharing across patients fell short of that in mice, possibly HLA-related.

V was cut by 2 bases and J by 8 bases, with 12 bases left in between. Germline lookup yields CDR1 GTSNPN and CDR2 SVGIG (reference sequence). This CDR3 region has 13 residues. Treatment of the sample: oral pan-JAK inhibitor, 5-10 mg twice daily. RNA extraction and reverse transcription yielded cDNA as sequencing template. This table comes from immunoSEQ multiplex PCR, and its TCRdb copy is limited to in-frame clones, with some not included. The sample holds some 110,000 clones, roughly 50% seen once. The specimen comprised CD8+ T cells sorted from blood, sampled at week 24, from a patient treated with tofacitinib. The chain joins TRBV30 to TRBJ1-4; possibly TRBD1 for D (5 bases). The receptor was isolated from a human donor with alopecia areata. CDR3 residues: CAWSLERGEKLFF. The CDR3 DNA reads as TGTGCCTGGAGTTTAGAACGGGGGGAAAAACTGTTTTTT.